Listed here are 22 T cell receptor beta chains from one sample, sequenced in a study of blood T cell repertoires in COVID-19. The protocol was immunoSEQ multiplex PCR, while the TCRdb copy is restricted to in-frame clones and leaves out a portion. This table has tens of thousands of clones, around nine tenths appearing once. The sequenced sample consisted of peripheral blood. The source is a human donor in a cohort sampled during active COVID-19.

The chain links TRBV20-1 to TRBJ2-1; 8 bases are shared with TRBD2. V was pared by 3 bases and J by 5 bases, with 9 bases of the junction left unmatched. The CDR3 consists of 15 residues. Germline CDR1 and CDR2: DFQATT and SNEGSKA (reference sequence). The CDR3 is CSASVAGGHDNEQFF. The CDR3 DNA reads TGCAGTGCTAGTGTCGCGGGAGGACACGACAATGAGCAGTTCTTC.

V gene TRBV20-1 combines with J gene TRBJ1-1; 8 positions agree with TRBD1. J lost 9 bases, V lost 6 bases, and 3 bases had no gene match. This CDR3 spans 10 amino acids. Per germline, CDR1 DFQATT and CDR2 SNEGSKA (reference sequence). The CDR3 region is CSAWTGQAFF. The CDR3, as DNA: TGCAGTGCGTGGACAGGGCAAGCTTTCTTT.

V usage is TRBV11-1 and J usage is TRBJ2-3; D remains ambiguous. CDR1 SGHAT and CDR2 FQDESV come from the germline V gene (reference sequence). The CDR3 spans 15 residues. V lost 4 bases and J 1 base, leaving 12 bases between the germline ends. CDR3 in DNA: TGTGCCAGCAGCTGGGCACGGTCTGGCACAGATACGCAGTATTTT. It is translated as CASSWARSGTDTQYF.

V gene TRBV5-4 combines with J gene TRBJ2-7; 7 nucleotides match TRBD1. Germline V gene data show CDR1 as SGHNT and CDR2 as YYREEE (reference sequence). V shed 4 bases, J shed 5 bases, and the junction held 12 bases outside the gene matches. The CDR3 covers 15 residues. CDR3 DNA sequence: TGTGCCAGCAGCCGGGACAGCAACTGGGAAAACGAGCAGTACTTC. It codes for CASSRDSNWENEQYF.

V and J are TRBV24-1 and TRBJ2-1; D gene uncertain. This CDR3 comprises 14 residues. With 3 bases removed from V and 12 bases from J, the gap between germline ends came to 17 bases. Germline CDR1 reads KGHDR; CDR2 reads SFDVKD. The CDR3 DNA reads as TGTGCCACCAGTGATCCCCTCGTACGTCCCGGGCAGTTCTTC. This sequence encodes CATSDPLVRPGQFF.

The chain has TRBV27 and TRBJ1-1; D not resolved. This CDR3 is 14 amino acids long. The V end lost 1 base, the J end lost 1 base, and 7 bases lay between the germline ends. Looked up from germline, CDR1 is MNHEY and CDR2 is SMNVEV (reference sequence). CDR3 nucleotides: TGTGCCAGCAGTTTATTGTCTTCGAACACTGAAGCTTTCTTT. Residues: CASSLLSSNTEAFF.

This clone was observed a few times. The chain recombines TRBV3-1 (or the pseudogene TRBV3-2) with TRBJ2-7; no firm D call. Between the trimmed V and J ends, which lost 4 bases and 2 bases, there was a span of 12 bases. This CDR3 is built from 14 residues. Per germline, CDR1 LGHDT and CDR2 YNNKEL (reference sequence). The CDR3: CASSRDLIPYEQYF. In DNA, the CDR3 is TGTGCCAGCAGCCGAGACCTAATCCCCTACGAGCAGTACTTC.

The chain is built from TRBV7-2 and TRBJ2-1; TRBD2 matches at 11 bases. Germline assignment: CDR1 SGHTA and CDR2 FQGNSA. The length of the CDR3 is 15 residues. The J segment lost 3 bases and the V segment lost 8 bases, leaving 6 bases of the junction unmatched. In DNA, the CDR3 is TGTGCCAGCCAACTTAGCGGGGGGGGCTACAATGAGCAGTTCTTC. It is translated as CASQLSGGGYNEQFF.

V and J are TRBV30 and TRBJ1-2; the D is unclear. The CDR3 has 14 amino acids. V was cut by 1 base and J by 4 bases, with 13 bases left in between. The germline V gene has CDR1 GTSNPN and CDR2 SVGIG (reference sequence). The CDR3 coding sequence is TGTGCCTGGAGTGGGGCCCAAGCTCTCTATGGCTACACCTTC. This sequence encodes CAWSGAQALYGYTF. The full variable domain, rest sourced from reference TRBV30 and TRBJ1-2, is SQTIHQWPATLVQPVGSPLSLECTVEGTSNPNLYWYRQAAGRGLQLLFYSVGIGQISSEVPQNLSASRPQDRQFILSSKKLLLSDSGFYLCAWSGAQALYGYTFGSGTRLTVV.

There are a few counts of this clone. The DNA of the CDR3 is TGCGCCAGCAGGGGGGGAGACGGAAGTCGCACTGAAGCTTTCTTT. It is translated as CASRGGDGSRTEAFF. The chain carries TRBV5-1 and TRBJ1-1; D perhaps matches TRBD1 (5 bases). The CDR3 is 15 residues long. The V end was cut by 5 bases, the J end by 4 bases, with 18 bases between. Per germline, CDR1 SGHRS and CDR2 YFSETQ.

The genes are TRBV11-3 and TRBJ2-7, with a weak D call TRBD1 (5 bases). Trimming left V 1 base short and J 0 bases short, with 10 bases between. This CDR3 has 15 residues. CDR1 and CDR2 (germline): SGHNT, YENEEA. The CDR3 sequence is CASSLAPTASYEQYF. The CDR3 DNA sequence: TGTGCCAGCAGCTTAGCCCCGACAGCCTCCTACGAGCAGTACTTC.

The CDR3 nucleotides read TGTGCCAGCAGCTTAACAGGGGACTACGAGCAGTACTTC. Translating gives CASSLTGDYEQYF. The chain has TRBV7-9 and TRBJ2-7; 7 positions match TRBD1. This CDR3 has 13 amino acids. CDR1 SEHNR and CDR2 FQNEAQ come from the germline V gene (reference sequence). The V segment lost 2 bases and the J segment 3 bases; nucleotides outside the gene matches: 1.

V usage is TRBV4-2 and J usage is TRBJ2-3; the match to TRBD2 covers 9 bases. J lost 7 bases, V lost 1 base, and 9 bases had no gene match. Germline assignment: CDR1 LGHNA and CDR2 YNFKEQ. This CDR3 has 16 residues. Here the CDR3 reads CASSQARRGGVYTQYF. CDR3 sequence (DNA): TGTGCCAGCAGCCAAGCCAGGCGGGGGGGCGTATATACGCAGTATTTT.

A few counts support this clone. The chain is built from TRBV18 and TRBJ1-5, with 11 bases aligning to TRBD1. V dropped 2 bases and J dropped 6; count of bases not matched to a gene: 6. The germline CDR1 and CDR2 sequences are KGHSH and LQKENI. The CDR3 extends over 16 amino acids. For the CDR3, the DNA is TGTGCCAGCTCACCAACAGGGACAGGGGGATTTCAGCCCCAGCATTTT. This codes for CASSPTGTGGFQPQHF. Filled out from reference TRBV18 and TRBJ1-5, the complete variable domain reads NAGVMQNPRHLVRRRGQEARLRCSPMKGHSHVYWYRQLPEEGLKFMVYLQKENIIDESGMPKERFSAEFPKEGPSILRIQQVVRGDSAAYFCASSPTGTGGFQPQHFGDGTRLSIL.

This chain uses TRBV19 with TRBJ2-5; 14 nucleotides align to TRBD2. The trim removed 3 bases at V and 4 bases at J, leaving 1 base unmatched. The germline V gene has CDR1 LNHDA and CDR2 SQIVND (reference sequence). The CDR3 length is 15 residues. CDR3 amino acids: CASSMGTSGRETQYF. The CDR3 DNA follows: TGTGCCAGTAGTATGGGGACTAGCGGGAGAGAGACCCAGTACTTC.

The V gene is TRBV6-4, the J gene TRBJ2-2; D uncertain. V lost 2 bases, J lost 1 base, and 5 bases lay in between. In germline, CDR1 is MRHNA, CDR2 SNTAGT. The CDR3 length is 14 residues. DNA for the CDR3: TGTGCCAGCAGTGACATACTGAACACCGGGGAGCTGTTTTTT. Its protein product is CASSDILNTGELFF.

The chain combines TRBV19 with TRBJ2-1, with 10 positions matching TRBD2. The CDR3 has 15 amino acids. The J segment lost 7 bases and the V segment lost 6 bases, leaving 9 bases of the junction unmatched. The germline CDR1 and CDR2 sequences are LNHDA and SQIVND (reference sequence). The DNA for the CDR3 is TGTGCCAGTAGCCGGACTAGCGGCGTTTTTAATGAGCAGTTCTTC. This gives the protein CASSRTSGVFNEQFF.

This CDR3 reads CASRQGNHGYTF. DNA for the CDR3: TGTGCCAGCAGGCAGGGGAATCATGGCTACACCTTC. This chain connects TRBV28 to TRBJ1-2; perhaps TRBD1 as D (6 bases). Germline lookup yields CDR1 MDHEN and CDR2 SYDVKM. V lost 6 bases and J 6 bases, leaving 11 bases between the germline ends. The CDR3 consists of 12 residues.

The sample holds one count of this clone. This sequence joins TRBV9 and TRBJ2-1; TRBD1 aligns across 12 bases. Germline V gene data show CDR1 as SGDLS and CDR2 as YYNGEE. The CDR3 has 15 residues. The V gene end was trimmed by 0 bases and the J gene end by 7 bases; junction bases not matched to a gene: 2. CDR3 DNA sequence: TGTGCCAGCAGCGTAGGGGACAGGGGGCTGAATGAGCAGTTCTTC. As protein: CASSVGDRGLNEQFF. The full variable domain, in which reference TRBV9 and TRBJ2-1 provide the parts outside the CDR3, is DSGVTQTPKHLITATGQRVTLRCSPRSGDLSVYWYQQSLDQGLQFLIQYYNGEERAKGNILERFSAQQFPDLHSELNLSSLELGDSALYFCASSVGDRGLNEQFFGPGTRLTVL.

This clone was found once. The V and J genes are TRBV6-5 and TRBJ2-1, with 9 bases that match TRBD2. This CDR3 has 14 amino acids. The V gene end was trimmed by 8 bases and the J gene end by 5 bases; junction bases not matched to a gene: 7. CDR1 and CDR2 from the germline V gene are MNHEY and SVGAGI. CDR3 sequence: CASASSGVDNEQFF. CDR3 coding DNA: TGTGCCAGCGCGTCTAGCGGGGTCGACAATGAGCAGTTCTTC.

The chain recombines TRBV2 with TRBJ1-1; D is unresolved. This CDR3 is built from 14 residues. V gave up 10 bases and J gave up 0 bases, with 15 bases separating them. Germline V CDR1 and CDR2: SNHLY, FYNNEI. CDR3 DNA: TGTGCCATCCCGACGGGGAGCTTGAACACTGAAGCTTTCTTT. It codes for CAIPTGSLNTEAFF.

CDR3 nucleotides: TGTGCCAGCAGTTACTCGGACAGCGCACCGTCCTACAATGAGCAGTTCTTC. It translates to CASSYSDSAPSYNEQFF. The chain links TRBV6-2 or TRBV6-3 to TRBJ2-1; D might be TRBD1 (6 bases). Trimming stripped 0 bases from V and 1 base from J, with 13 bases between. The CDR3 consists of 17 residues. CDR1 and CDR2 (germline): MNHEY, SVGEGT.